This TCR beta chain was observed in a study of cytomegalovirus exposure and HLA in healthy donors. Overall study findings and caveats: As a later analysis revealed, the rate of TCR association differed by HLA locus, with DRB1 most and HLA-C fewest.

Germline values: CDR1 MNHEY, CDR2 SVGAGI. The CDR3 extends over 16 amino acids. Trimming took 4 bases from V and 12 from J, leaving 25 bases between them. Details on this clone: Its antigen is currently unknown.

Primers for the PCR totalled 60 Vbeta and 13 Jbeta. TCRdb keeps only in-frame clones here, not all; method: immunoSEQ multiplex PCR. The data contain around 140,000 clones, more than 70% of them singletons. The sequencing input was PBMCs. This sequence was found in a man aged 40-49 years in good health and CMV-seronegative. The V call is TRBV6-5, the J call TRBJ2-1, with a possible D match to TRBD2 (6 bases). CDR3 bases: TGTGCCAGCAGTTTAAAGGGTGCTCGGGCGGGGACGGGGCAGTTCTTC. Encoded protein: CASSLKGARAGTGQFF.